This T cell receptor (beta chain) was identified in a study of blood T cells in healthy people across ages (dated by TCRdb to the mid-2010s). At the level of the whole study: In model experiments, template switching captured about one uniquely barcoded TCR beta cDNA molecule for every two T cells. To avoid experimental bias, donors of different ages were randomly spread across the sequencing lanes. Using the same blood draw, the study looked at two additional independent replicas of 1 million unique cDNA reads for two donors, one aged 18 to 30 and the other aged 80 or older. Four age groups were formed from the donors: young (average around 15 years), middle-aged (approximately 40), aged (around 68) and long-lived (more than 75). Using deep sequencing normalized with unique cDNA molecular identifiers, the study measured how TCR beta repertoire diversity changes with age. The full study reports these points: The long-lived group showed more naive CD4+ T cells, fewer expanded clones and increased TCR diversity than the aged group, suggesting age selection. Observed TCR beta diversity per million T cells fell roughly linearly with age, and a significant reduction was already apparent by age around 39. The CMV infection status of donors was not known, potentially confounding age-related changes in expanded clonotypes. Because profiling used bulk unsorted PBMCs, naive and antigen-experienced compartments could not be compared conclusively. A strong correlation was found between observed TCR beta diversity and the percentage of naive T cells measured by flow cytometry. Estimates of total diversity based on one million sequenced T cells were considered lower bounds and underestimates.

This clonotype appeared once. No antigen is known for it. Qualities for individual bases were not recorded, and no much larger clone is one base off. CDR1 and CDR2 are read off the germline V gene (reference sequence) as DFQATT and SNEGSKA. Relative to germline, V is 0 bases shorter and J is 6 bases shorter, with 14 bases between their ends. The CDR3 goes from the cysteine to the phenylalanine over 14 residues. Only CDR3 DNA is held: 42 bases, read in frame from base 1. Receptor amplification or capture employed 5' RACE. Instrument used: Illumina HiSeq 2500. A second PCR of roughly 7 to 11 cycles was performed with a sample-barcoded 5' primer and a J-beta primer mix. A template-switch 5' adaptor carrying 12 random nucleotides introduced a unique molecular identifier onto each TCR beta cDNA molecule. Each sample yielded at least 2.5 million CDR3-containing paired-end reads. All of the RNA was converted into first-strand cDNA using the Mint cDNA synthesis kit, with a TRBC-specific oligonucleotide serving as the primer. Following uracil-DNA glycosylase treatment, all cDNA underwent a first 18-cycle PCR with the universal primers M1SS and BC2_uni_R. As for the authors' bioinformatics: Each sample was normalized by randomly selecting 1 million high-quality reads, each carrying a distinct molecular identifier. Instead of being binned into consensus sequences, reads that shared molecular identifiers were thrown out. MiTCR, run with a Q25 quality threshold and the strictest error-elimination algorithm, handled CDR3 identification, clonotype clustering and error correction. A nonparametric unseen species model with Euler transformation was used to estimate a lower bound on total TCR beta diversity. TCRdb trimmed the raw reads at Q25, called clones with MiXCR and kept productive beta chains. Each CDR3 protein gets just one entry, which takes the most common genes and DNA from the rows behind it. TCRdb's processing, not the study's, gives the V and J calls here. The sample has about 1,000,000 distinct CDR3 sequences on record, 45% of them singletons. The ten largest clonotypes hold about 20% of the sample.

The roughly 39 donors, aged 6 to 90 years, were systemically healthy Caucasian individuals from Russia. Each donor gave around 9.9 milliliters of peripheral blood, collected into EDTA-treated Vacutainer tubes. PBMCs were isolated by Ficoll-Paque density-gradient centrifugation, with at least 6.5 million obtained per sample. Trizol reagent was used to extract total RNA from PBMCs, with at least 5.5 micrograms per sample. For every donor, an aliquot of PBMCs went through flow cytometry to measure the percentages of naive CD45RAhigh/CD27high T cells. The receptor was isolated from a woman aged 60-75 years in good health. The chain joins TRBV20-1 to TRBJ1-1, and possibly TRBD1, on 6 matching bases. Sequenced: blood. The CDR3: CSARDPGRGAEAFF. The nucleotide sequence is TGCAGTGCTAGAGATCCCGGCAGGGGTGCTGAAGCTTTCTTT.